This TCR beta chain was obtained from a study of T-cell memory formation after mild COVID-19. Study results and limitations: The study found contracting CD4+ clones mainly in CM and EM and contracting CD8+ clones in EMRA. Some clones that responded turned up in pre-infection memory, which suggests that cross-reactive memory joined in.

The germline V gene has CDR1 LGHDT and CDR2 YNNKEL (reference sequence). Trimming removed 5 bases from V and 6 bases from J; junction bases left unmatched: 11. This CDR3 contains 15 residues. With respect to this clonotype: Antigen specificity is unknown.

TCRdb itself ran the 5' RACE reads through MiXCR, one entry per CDR3 protein. The table shows some 15,000 distinct CDR3 sequences, with approximately 19% occurring only once. The chain joins TRBV3-1 to TRBJ2-3, with 7 positions matching TRBD2. Sequencing was performed on PBMCs or a T cell subset sorted from them (not recorded which). The TCR sequence derives from an adult woman who had mild COVID-19 (a few samples of this study predate the infection). Cell type and time point are not known. The CDR3 coding sequence is TGTGCCAGCAGCAGACTAGCACTGCCACCGGATACGCAGTATTTT. Translated: CASSRLALPPDTQYF.